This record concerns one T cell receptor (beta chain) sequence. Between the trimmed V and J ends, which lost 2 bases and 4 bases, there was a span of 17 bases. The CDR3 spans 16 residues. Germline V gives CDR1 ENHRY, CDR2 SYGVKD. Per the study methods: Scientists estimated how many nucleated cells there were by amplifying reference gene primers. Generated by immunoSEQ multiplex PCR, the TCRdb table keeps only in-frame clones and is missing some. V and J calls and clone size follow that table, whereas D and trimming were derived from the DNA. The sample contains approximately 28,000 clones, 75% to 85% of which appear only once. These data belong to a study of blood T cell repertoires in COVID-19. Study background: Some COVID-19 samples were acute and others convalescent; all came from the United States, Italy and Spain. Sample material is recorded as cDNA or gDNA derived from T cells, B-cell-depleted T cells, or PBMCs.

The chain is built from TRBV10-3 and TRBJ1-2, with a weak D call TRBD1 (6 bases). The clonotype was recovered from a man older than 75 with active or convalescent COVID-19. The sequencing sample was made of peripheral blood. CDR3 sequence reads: CAISEVGAGELYGYTF. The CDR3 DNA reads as TGTGCCATCAGTGAGGTGGGGGCCGGGGAGCTCTATGGCTACACCTTC.